This T cell receptor beta chain originates from a study of vaccination and CD4 T cells after COVID-19. Study-wide points: Early post-infection timepoints were not included, and relatively few convalescent patients were studied.

This clonotype was observed a handful of times. The antigen is not known. The CDR3 totals 13 residues. CDR1 is DFQATT, CDR2 SNEGSKA, per germline (reference sequence). The V and J ends lost 4 bases and 7 bases, in that order; junction bases with no gene match: 4. Treatment indicated: approximately nine-day PBMC culture with coronavirus spike peptide pools or control peptides (ViraFEST assay). An Oncomine TCR Beta short-read assay was used to sequence the DNA from cultured CD4+ T cells. The genomic DNA was obtained from cultured CD4+ T cells by extraction with the QIAamp micro DNA kit. TCRdb re-derived calls from the PCR reads in MiXCR, one entry per CDR3 protein. The profile covers a few thousand distinct CDR3 sequences, with 13% to 15% appearing a single time and about a sixth taken by the ten largest.

The material sequenced was CD4+ T cells from blood, cultured in vitro. This sequence originates from a human donor who had recovered from COVID-19. The chain links TRBV20-1 to TRBJ2-1; 10 bases are shared with TRBD2. The CDR3 DNA is TGCAGTGCTACAAAGACTAGCGGGAATGAGCAGTTCTTC. Translated: CSATKTSGNEQFF.